These 5 T cell receptor beta chains were all obtained from the same sample, sequenced in a study of immune evolution from preneoplasia to lung adenocarcinoma. Assay: immunoSEQ multiplex PCR; the TCRdb copy retains only in-frame clones and omits some. The data contain about 26,000 clones, around 74% of them singletons. The sequenced material came from FFPE invasive lung adenocarcinoma tissue. The receptors shown here come from a person between 55 and 70 years old with invasive lung adenocarcinoma. Some clones in this sample may be carry-over from other donors' samples.

This clone is medium-sized by share. The chain combines TRBV2 with TRBJ1-1; TRBD1 matches 7 bases. This CDR3 contains 13 residues. V was clipped by 8 bases and J by 2 bases; unmatched bases: 5. CDR1 SNHLY and CDR2 FYNNEI come from the germline V gene. The CDR3 DNA sequence: TGTGCCAGCCATAGGGACAGTAACACTGAAGCTTTCTTT. Protein: CASHRDSNTEAFF.

V and J are TRBV7-2 and TRBJ2-3; a possible D gene is TRBD2 (5 bases). Per the germline V gene, CDR1 is SGHTA and CDR2 is FQGNSA. The CDR3 is made up of 14 amino acids. V was trimmed by 3 bases and J by 2 bases, leaving 9 bases between them. In DNA, the CDR3 is TGTGCCAGCAGCTTCCCGGGGTACACAGATACGCAGTATTTT. It specifies CASSFPGYTDTQYF. The full variable domain, its missing parts supplied by reference TRBV7-2 and TRBJ2-3, is GAGVSQSPSNKVTEKGKDVELRCDPISGHTALYWYRQSLGQGLEFLIYFQGNSAPDKSGLPSDRFSAERTGGSVSTLTIQRTQQEDSAVYLCASSFPGYTDTQYFGPGTRLTVL.

The chain employs TRBV15 and TRBJ2-5, with 15 bases identical to TRBD2. The junction had 7 bases not matched to a gene; V was cut back by 1 base and J by 4 bases. The length of the CDR3 is 18 residues. The V gene's germline CDR1 is LNHNV and CDR2 YYDKDF (reference sequence). In nucleotides, the CDR3 is TGTGCCACCAGCAGAGGAGCTAGGGGACTAGCGGGAGGAGAGACCCAGTACTTC. Translating gives CATSRGARGLAGGETQYF.

V is TRBV5-8 and J is TRBJ2-1; 8 bases align to TRBD1. CDR1 is SGHTS and CDR2 is YDEGEE in the germline V gene. The CDR3 is made up of 18 amino acids. V gave up 4 bases and J gave up 1 base; unmatched junction bases: 13. The DNA for the CDR3 is TGTGCCAGCAGCGTGATGACAGGGGTGGTGTCATCCTACAATGAGCAGTTCTTC. It translates to CASSVMTGVVSSYNEQFF.

This clone was observed a few times. The chain couples TRBV6-6 to TRBJ2-2, with D perhaps TRBD1 (5 bases). The germline gives CDR1 MNHNY, CDR2 SVGAGI (reference sequence). This CDR3 spans 15 amino acids. V was shortened by 2 bases and J by 2 bases, with 9 bases between the two germline ends. In DNA, the CDR3 is TGTGCCAGCAGTTACGCGACAGCAAACACCGGGGAGCTGTTTTTT. Its protein is CASSYATANTGELFF.